This T cell receptor beta chain was obtained from a study of human T cells and chemical hapten exposure. Germline values: CDR1 SGHVS, CDR2 FNYEAQ. V was shortened by 0 bases and J by 7 bases, with 6 bases between the two germline ends. The CDR3 has 13 amino acids. This sample's time point: patch test 3, about 24 weeks after DPC sensitization. Treatment reported: therapeutic diphenylcyclopropenone sensitization with weekly scalp DPC. TCRdb re-called the RACE reads with MiXCR, one entry per CDR3 protein. The table includes tens of thousands of distinct CDR3 sequences, under 15% detected once. The sample holds many counts of this clonotype.

This chain joins TRBV7-6 and TRBJ2-2; perhaps TRBD1 as D (5 bases). The sequence came from a woman between 50 and 59 years old with alopecia areata. Some clones in this sample may be carry-over from other donors' samples. Here the sequenced sample was whole blood, taken in connection with sensitization to the hapten diphenylcyclopropenone (DPC). The CDR3 DNA sequence: TGTGCCAGCAGCTTAGCAGGGGACGGGGAGCTGTTTTTT. Translation gives CASSLAGDGELFF.